This T cell receptor (beta chain) was profiled in a study of cytotoxic CD8 clonotypes in ibrutinib-treated CLL. Study information: The patient breakdown showed more than 9 relapsed/refractory and approximately 14 treatment-naive cases, with about 18 IGHV unmutated. Whole-study results and caveats: Clonality increased at ibrutinib response and stayed stable in sustained remission. At progression, however, it fell back toward baseline. Public clonotypes showed up rarely, and on treatment they shrank or held steady.

In the case of this clone: What it recognizes is unknown.

The protocol was immunoSEQ multiplex PCR, while the TCRdb copy is restricted to in-frame clones and leaves out a portion. The sample includes around 250,000 clones, 60% to 75% seen only once; the top ten take approximately 15%. The clonotype originates from a human donor with chronic lymphocytic leukemia. The sequencing here drew on PBMCs, taken after 24 months of ibrutinib treatment.

The CDR3 nucleotides read TGTGCCAGCGGGACTGCCGGCGGGAGGAACCCCTACGAGCAGTACTTC. Its translation is CASGTAGGRNPYEQYF. The chain recombines TRBV7-8 with TRBJ2-7, with 8 bases that match TRBD2. V shed 8 bases and J 2 bases; nucleotides not matched to a gene: 14. The CDR3 consists of 16 residues. The germline CDR1 and CDR2 sequences are SGHVS and FQNEAQ.